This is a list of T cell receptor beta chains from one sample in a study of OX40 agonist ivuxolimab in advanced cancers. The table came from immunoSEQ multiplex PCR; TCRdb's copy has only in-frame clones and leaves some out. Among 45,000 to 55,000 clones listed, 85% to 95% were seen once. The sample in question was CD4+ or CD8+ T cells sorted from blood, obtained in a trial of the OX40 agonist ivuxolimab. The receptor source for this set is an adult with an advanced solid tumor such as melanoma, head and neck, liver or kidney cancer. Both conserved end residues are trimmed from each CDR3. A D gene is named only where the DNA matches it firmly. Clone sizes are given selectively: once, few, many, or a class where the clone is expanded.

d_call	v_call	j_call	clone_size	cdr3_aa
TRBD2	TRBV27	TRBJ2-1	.	ASSLVAGVFYNEQF
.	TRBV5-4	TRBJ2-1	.	ASSFGGEQF
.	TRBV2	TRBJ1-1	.	ASSESGHVNTEAF
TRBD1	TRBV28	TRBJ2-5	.	ASLTGDGLQETQY
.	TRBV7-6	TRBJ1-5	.	ASSLGGDHQPQH
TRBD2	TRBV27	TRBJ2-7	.	ASSLGTTPYEQY
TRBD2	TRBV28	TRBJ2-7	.	ASSFRGGSSYEQY
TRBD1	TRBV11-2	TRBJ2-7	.	ASSPAGTGRLGLDEQY
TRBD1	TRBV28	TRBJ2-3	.	ASTKIRQGNTDTQY
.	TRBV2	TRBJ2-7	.	ATGRPYEQY
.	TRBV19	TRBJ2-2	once	ASSILVTGELF
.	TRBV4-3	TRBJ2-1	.	ASSQDEVDYRNDEQF
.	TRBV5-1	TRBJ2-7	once	ASSLDDPSSYEQY
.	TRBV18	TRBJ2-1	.	ASSPSSYNEQF
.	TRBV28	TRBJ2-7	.	ASSLSSGQGLYEQY
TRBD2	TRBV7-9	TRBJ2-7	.	ASSLVAGGLEQY
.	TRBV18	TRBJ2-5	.	ASSPYTVGTREQY
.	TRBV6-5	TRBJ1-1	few	AVLPGGRNTEAF
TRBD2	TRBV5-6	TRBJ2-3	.	ASSISGSRDTQY
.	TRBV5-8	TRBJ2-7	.	ASSLAAKGAEQY
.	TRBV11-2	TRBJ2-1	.	ASSPTGYNEQF
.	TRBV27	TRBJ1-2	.	ASRPGLNYGYT
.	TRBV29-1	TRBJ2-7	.	SVVGGHSYEQY
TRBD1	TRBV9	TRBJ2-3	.	ASSVGDREGTDTQY
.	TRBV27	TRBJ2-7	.	ASMGSSYEQY
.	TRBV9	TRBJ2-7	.	ASSPGTNPAYEQY
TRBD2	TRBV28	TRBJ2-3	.	ASSPGLAGVDTQY
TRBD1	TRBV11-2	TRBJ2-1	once	ASSPGQGVSYNEQF
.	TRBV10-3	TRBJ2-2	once	AISDRESWTGELF
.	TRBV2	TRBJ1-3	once	ASSEALRELSSGNTIY
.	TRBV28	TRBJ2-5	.	ASGSGTVQETQY
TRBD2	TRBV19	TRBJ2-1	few	ASSQTSGFSSYNEQF
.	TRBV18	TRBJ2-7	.	ASSPETMSSYEQY
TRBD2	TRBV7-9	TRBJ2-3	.	ASTAGGGRNTQY
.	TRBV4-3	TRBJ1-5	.	ASSQVAQGNSNQPQH
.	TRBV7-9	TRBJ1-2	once	ASTSSTEAWVGYT
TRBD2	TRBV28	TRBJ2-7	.	ASTMRAGTYEQY
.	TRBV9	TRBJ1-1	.	ASTGEGDGYTEAF
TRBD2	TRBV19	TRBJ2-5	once	ASSTMGLAGALQETQY
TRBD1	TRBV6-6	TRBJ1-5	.	ASSQGQGSEQPQH
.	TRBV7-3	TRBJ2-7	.	ASSLTGFSDEQY
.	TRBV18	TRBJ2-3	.	ASSPRGRSTDTQY
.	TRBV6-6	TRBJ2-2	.	ASSYQGGSPGELF
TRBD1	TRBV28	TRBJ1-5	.	ASSLVQGAFGNQPQH
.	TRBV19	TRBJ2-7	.	ASSGPYYEQY
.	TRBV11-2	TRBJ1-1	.	ASTGNTEAF
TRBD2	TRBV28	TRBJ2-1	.	ASSQQGLAGEDEQF
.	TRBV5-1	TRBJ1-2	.	ASSFAVGGGDGYT
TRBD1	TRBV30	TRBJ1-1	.	AWSVQGATEAF
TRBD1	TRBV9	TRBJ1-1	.	ASSEGSSQGAEAF
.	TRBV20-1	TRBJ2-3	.	SAPLDTQY